This T cell receptor (beta chain) was observed in a study of T cell repertoires in cytomegalovirus infection. On the study more broadly: Both CMV infection and a matching HLA type were indicated by public TCR beta signatures.

Regarding the study as a whole: CMV-specific TCR beta clonotypes restricted by HLA-C were the ones dominating the ex vivo response. CMV carriers having the relevant HLA were flagged by cumulative public TCR beta family frequency.

The CDR3 length is 15 residues. V dropped 5 bases and J dropped 4 bases, with 12 bases sitting between them. Germline-derived CDR1 and CDR2 are KGHSH and LQKENI. TCRdb passed the reads through MiXCR, listing each CDR3 protein once. This table has about 230,000 distinct CDR3 sequences, roughly 6.5% appearing once. The table lists this clonotype with many counts. The target antigen is unknown. The receptor comes from a human donor in good health (CMV status not recorded). Some clones in this sample may be carry-over from other donors' samples. Source material: PBMCs. The rearrangement joins TRBV18 to TRBJ2-6, with D unresolved. The CDR3 sequence: CASSGIGNGANVLTF. CDR3 nucleotide sequence: TGTGCCAGCTCAGGGATAGGAAACGGGGCCAACGTCCTGACTTTC.